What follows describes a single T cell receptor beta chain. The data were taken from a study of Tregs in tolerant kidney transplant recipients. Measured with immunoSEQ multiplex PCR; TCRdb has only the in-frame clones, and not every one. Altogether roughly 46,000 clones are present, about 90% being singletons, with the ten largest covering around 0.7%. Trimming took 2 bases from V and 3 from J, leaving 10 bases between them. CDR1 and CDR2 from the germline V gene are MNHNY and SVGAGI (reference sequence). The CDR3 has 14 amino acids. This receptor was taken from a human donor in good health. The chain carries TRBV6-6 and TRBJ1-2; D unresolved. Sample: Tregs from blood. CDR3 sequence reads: CASSYVASDYGYTF. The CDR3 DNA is TGTGCCAGCAGTTACGTAGCCAGCGACTATGGCTACACCTTC.